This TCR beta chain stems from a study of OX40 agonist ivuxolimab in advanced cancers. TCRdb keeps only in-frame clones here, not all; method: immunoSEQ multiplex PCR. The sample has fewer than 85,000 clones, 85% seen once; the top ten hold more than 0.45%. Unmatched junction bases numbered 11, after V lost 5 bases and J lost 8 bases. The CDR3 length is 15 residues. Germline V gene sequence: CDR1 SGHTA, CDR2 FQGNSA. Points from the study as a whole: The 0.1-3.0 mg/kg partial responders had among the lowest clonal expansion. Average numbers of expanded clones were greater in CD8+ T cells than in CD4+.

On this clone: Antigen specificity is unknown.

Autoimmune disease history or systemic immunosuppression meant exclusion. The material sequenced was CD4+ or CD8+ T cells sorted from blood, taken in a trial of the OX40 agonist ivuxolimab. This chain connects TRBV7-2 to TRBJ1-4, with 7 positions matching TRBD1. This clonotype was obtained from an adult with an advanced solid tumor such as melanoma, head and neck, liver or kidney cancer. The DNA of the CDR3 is TGTGCCAGCAGCCCCCAGGGGGGGGCAAGGGAAAAACTGTTTTTT. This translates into CASSPQGGAREKLFF. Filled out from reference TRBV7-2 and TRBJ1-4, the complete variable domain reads GAGVSQSPSNKVTEKGKDVELRCDPISGHTALYWYRQSLGQGLEFLIYFQGNSAPDKSGLPSDRFSAERTGGSVSTLTIQRTQQEDSAVYLCASSPQGGAREKLFFGSGTQLSVL.